This T cell receptor (beta chain) was sequenced for a study of control samples from healthy donors and cancer patients. Assay used: immunoSEQ multiplex PCR; TCRdb lists only in-frame clones, some missing. The sample lists tens of thousands of clones; roughly 87% were seen once. Germline V CDR1 and CDR2: SGHAT, FQNNGV. This CDR3 has 15 amino acids. V lost 0 bases, J lost 8 bases, and 5 bases stayed unmatched. The sequenced material came from blood. This chain links TRBV11-2 with TRBJ2-1; TRBD2 aligns across 9 bases. The source is a woman in her forties or fifties in good health. The CDR3 spells CASSLEQREVDEQFF. For the CDR3, the DNA is TGTGCCAGCAGCTTAGAACAGCGGGAGGTGGATGAGCAGTTCTTC. The entire variable domain, with the rest obtained from reference TRBV11-2 and TRBJ2-1, is as follows: EAGVAQSPRYKIIEKRQSVAFWCNPISGHATLYWYQQILGQGPKLLIQFQNNGVVDDSQLPKDRFSAERLKGVDSTLKIQPAKLEDSAVYLCASSLEQREVDEQFFGPGTRLTVL.